The rows below give T cell receptor beta chains drawn from one sample of a study of blood T cell repertoires in COVID-19. Generated by immunoSEQ multiplex PCR, the TCRdb table keeps only in-frame clones and is missing some. The sample includes roughly 260,000 clones, roughly 86% seen only once; the top ten take approximately 10%. The sequencing sample was made of peripheral blood. The receptor source for this set is a woman in her thirties with COVID-19, enrolled during active disease. Both conserved end residues are part of each CDR3. The D gene is left open where the match is weak. A clone size is listed for some rows: how often the clone was seen (once, few, many), or a class if it is expanded.

size: NA
J: TRBJ2-7
V: TRBV3-1/TRBV3-2
length: 13
D: NA
DNA: TGTGCCAGCAGCCGCAGGGACTCCTTCGAGCAGTACTTC
CDR3: CASSRRDSFEQYF

size: once
J: TRBJ2-5
V: TRBV5-1
length: 15
D: TRBD2
DNA: TGCGCCAGCAGCTTGATCGTGGGGGGGAGTGAGACCCAGTACTTC
CDR3: CASSLIVGGSETQYF

size: NA
J: TRBJ2-3
V: TRBV7-8
length: 17
D: TRBD1
DNA: TGTGCCAGCAGACCTGGACAGGGGAGGGGGGCAACAGATACGCAGTATTTT
CDR3: CASRPGQGRGATDTQYF

size: NA
J: TRBJ1-1
V: TRBV19
length: 15
D: TRBD1
DNA: TGTGCCAGTAGTGAGCAACAGGGGGTGAACACTGAAGCTTTCTTT
CDR3: CASSEQQGVNTEAFF

size: few
J: TRBJ1-1
V: TRBV11-2
length: 14
D: NA
DNA: TGTGCCAGCAGCTTAGTCCACAGGAACACTGAAGCTTTCTTT
CDR3: CASSLVHRNTEAFF

size: NA
J: TRBJ2-1
V: TRBV19
length: 15
D: TRBD2
DNA: TGTGCCAGTAGTACCAGCGGGAGCTCCTACAATGAGCAGTTCTTC
CDR3: CASSTSGSSYNEQFF

size: NA
J: TRBJ1-4
V: TRBV5-1
length: 16
D: TRBD1
DNA: TGCGCCAGCAGCAGAACGCCAGGGGGAACCAATGAAAAACTGTTTTTT
CDR3: CASSRTPGGTNEKLFF

size: NA
J: TRBJ1-2
V: TRBV10-3
length: 11
D: NA
DNA: TGTGCCATCTCTTTAGGGAGCGGCTACACCTTC
CDR3: CAISLGSGYTF

size: NA
J: TRBJ2-7
V: TRBV12-3/TRBV12-4
length: 13
D: TRBD2
DNA: TGTGCCAGCAGTTTGCTAGCGGGAAACGAGCAGTACTTC
CDR3: CASSLLAGNEQYF

size: NA
J: TRBJ1-6
V: TRBV2
length: 14
D: NA
DNA: TGTGCCAGCAGCTTGACAGGCGATAATTCACCCCTCCACTTT
CDR3: CASSLTGDNSPLHF

size: NA
J: TRBJ1-1
V: TRBV29-1
length: 12
D: NA
DNA: TGCAGCGTTGTCCGGGTGAACACTGAAGCTTTCTTT
CDR3: CSVVRVNTEAFF

size: NA
J: TRBJ2-7
V: TRBV6-5
length: 15
D: TRBD2
DNA: TGTGCCAGCAGTTATCAGCGGGGAGAGGGGTACGAGCAGTACTTC
CDR3: CASSYQRGEGYEQYF

size: NA
J: TRBJ1-5
V: TRBV7-9
length: 14
D: NA
DNA: TGTGCCAGCAGCGGAGATGTCATTAATCAGCCCCAGCATTTT
CDR3: CASSGDVINQPQHF

size: NA
J: TRBJ2-3
V: TRBV2
length: 15
D: TRBD2
DNA: TGTGCCAGCAATGGACTAGCGGGACCCCTAGATACGCAGTATTTT
CDR3: CASNGLAGPLDTQYF

size: NA
J: TRBJ2-1
V: TRBV6-5
length: 11
D: NA
DNA: TGTGCCAGCAGCAGAAAAAATGAGCAGTTCTTC
CDR3: CASSRKNEQFF

size: NA
J: TRBJ2-7
V: TRBV7-3
length: 15
D: TRBD2
DNA: TGTGCCAGCAGCTTCCTAGCGGGAGCGTCGTACGAGCAGTACTTC
CDR3: CASSFLAGASYEQYF

size: NA
J: TRBJ2-1
V: TRBV3-1/TRBV3-2
length: 17
D: TRBD2
DNA: TGTGCCAGCAGCCAAGCGCCCACTAGCGGGGAATACAATGAGCAGTTCTTC
CDR3: CASSQAPTSGEYNEQFF

size: NA
J: TRBJ1-3
V: TRBV28
length: 15
D: TRBD1
DNA: TGTGCCAGCAGTTCAGGGACAGGCGGTGGAAACACCATATATTTT
CDR3: CASSSGTGGGNTIYF